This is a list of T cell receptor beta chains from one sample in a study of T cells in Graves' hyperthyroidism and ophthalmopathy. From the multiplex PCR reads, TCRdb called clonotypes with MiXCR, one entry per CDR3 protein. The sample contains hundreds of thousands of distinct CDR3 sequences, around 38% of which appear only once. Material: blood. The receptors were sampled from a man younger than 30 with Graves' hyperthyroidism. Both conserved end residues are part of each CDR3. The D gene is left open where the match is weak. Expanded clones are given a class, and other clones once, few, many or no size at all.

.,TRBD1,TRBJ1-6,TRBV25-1,CARDIGQGNSPLHF,TGTGCTAGAGACATTGGACAGGGTAATTCACCCCTCCACTTT
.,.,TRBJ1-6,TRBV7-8,CATQGLGYNSPLHF,TGTGCCACTCAGGGTCTTGGCTATAATTCACCCCTCCACTTT
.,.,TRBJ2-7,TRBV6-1,CASSPMVAERYF,TGTGCCAGCAGTCCTATGGTCGCCGAGCGGTACTTC
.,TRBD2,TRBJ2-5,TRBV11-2,CASSNLAGGRETQYF,TGTGCCAGCAGCAATTTAGCGGGCGGGCGAGAGACCCAGTACTTC
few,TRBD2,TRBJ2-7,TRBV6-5,CASSRDGEGYEQYF,TGTGCCAGCAGCCGCGACGGGGAGGGGTACGAGCAGTACTTC
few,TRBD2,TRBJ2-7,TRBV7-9,CASSSPLAGGPYEQYF,TGTGCCAGCAGCTCTCCTCTAGCGGGGGGGCCGTACGAGCAGTACTTC
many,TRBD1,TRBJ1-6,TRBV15,CATSAVDRANSPLHF,TGTGCCACCAGCGCAGTCGACAGGGCTAATTCACCCCTCCACTTT
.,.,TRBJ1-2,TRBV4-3,CAGSLTPTAGTNYGYTF,TGCGCCGGCAGCCTGACCCCGACAGCGGGCACTAACTATGGCTACACCTTC
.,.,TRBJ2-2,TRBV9,CASSVTGDYTGELFF,TGTGCCAGCAGCGTAACCGGGGACTACACCGGGGAGCTGTTTTTT
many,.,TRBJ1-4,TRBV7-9,CASSNPSSRGEKLFF,TGTGCCAGCAGCAATCCCAGCTCGAGAGGGGAAAAACTGTTTTTT
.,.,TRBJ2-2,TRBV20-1,CSASHGSGELFF,TGCAGTGCTAGTCATGGTTCCGGGGAGCTGTTTTTT
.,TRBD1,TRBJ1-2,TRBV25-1,CASSEPDRADNYGYTF,TGTGCCAGCAGTGAACCGGACAGGGCCGATAACTATGGCTACACCTTC
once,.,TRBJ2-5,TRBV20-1,CSARARDREVQYF,TGCAGTGCTAGGGCTAGGGATCGCGAGGTCCAGTACTTC
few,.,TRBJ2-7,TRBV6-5,CASSYMGRIYEQYF,TGTGCCAGCAGTTACATGGGGCGTATCTACGAGCAGTACTTC
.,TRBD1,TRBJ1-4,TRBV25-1,CASSQQVPGQEKLFF,TGCGCCAGCAGCCAGCAAGTCCCGGGACAGGAAAAACTGTTTTTT
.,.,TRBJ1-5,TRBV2,CASRVDPPGVGNQPQHF,TGTGCCAGCAGAGTCGATCCGCCAGGGGTAGGCAATCAGCCCCAGCATTTT
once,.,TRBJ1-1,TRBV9,CASSVDGAVYTEAFF,TGTGCCAGCAGCGTAGATGGGGCAGTCTACACTGAAGCTTTCTTT
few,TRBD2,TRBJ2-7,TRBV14,CASSHAAGASYEQYF,TGTGCCAGCAGCCACGCTGCGGGAGCTTCCTACGAGCAGTACTTC
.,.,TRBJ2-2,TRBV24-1,CASSFLTGQDLPGELFF,TGTGCCAGCAGTTTCCTCACAGGGCAGGATCTACCCGGGGAGCTGTTTTTT
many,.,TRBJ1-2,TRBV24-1,CATSAGGSGYTF,TGTGCCACCAGTGCGGGGGGGTCCGGCTACACCTTC
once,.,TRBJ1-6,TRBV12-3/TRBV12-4,CASSFPGQENSPLHF,TGTGCCAGCAGTTTCCCGGGACAAGAGAATTCACCCCTCCACTTT
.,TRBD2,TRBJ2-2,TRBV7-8,CASSLSSGGRELFF,TGTGCCAGCAGTTTGTCTAGCGGGGGGCGGGAGCTGTTTTTT
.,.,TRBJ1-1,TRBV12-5,CASGLGPGEAFF,TGTGCTAGTGGTTTGGGCCCGGGGGAGGCTTTCTTT
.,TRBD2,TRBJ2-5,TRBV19,CASSWTSAETQYF,TGTGCCAGTAGTTGGACTAGTGCAGAGACCCAGTACTTC
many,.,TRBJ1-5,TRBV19,CASSITDTNQPQHF,TGTGCCAGTAGTATCACGGACACCAATCAGCCCCAGCATTTT
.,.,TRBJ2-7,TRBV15,CASFRGAEQYF,TGTGCCAGCTTCAGAGGAGCAGAGCAGTACTTC
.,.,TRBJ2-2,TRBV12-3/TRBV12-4,CATNRGGLFNTGELFF,TGTGCCACTAATAGAGGGGGGCTCTTCAACACCGGGGAGCTGTTTTTT
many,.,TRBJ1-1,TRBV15,CATSGWGPDPSEAFF,TGTGCCACCAGCGGGTGGGGGCCCGACCCATCTGAAGCTTTCTTT
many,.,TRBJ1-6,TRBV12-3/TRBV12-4,CASRMTEKSPLHF,TGTGCCAGCAGAATGACAGAGAAATCACCCCTCCACTTT
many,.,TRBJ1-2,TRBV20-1,CSVYRANYGYTF,TGCAGTGTTTACCGAGCTAACTATGGCTACACCTTC
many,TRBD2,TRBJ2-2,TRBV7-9,CASSSLGSGVTGELFF,TGTGCCAGCAGCTCGCTGGGTAGCGGGGTCACCGGGGAGCTGTTTTTT
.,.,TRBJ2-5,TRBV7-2,CASSLRGLALQETQYF,TGTGCCAGCAGCTTGAGGGGGCTAGCGCTCCAAGAGACCCAGTACTTC
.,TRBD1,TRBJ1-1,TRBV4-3,CASSQDRQGADTEAFF,TGCGCCAGCAGCCAGGATCGACAGGGGGCGGACACTGAAGCTTTCTTT
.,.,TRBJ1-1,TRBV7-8,CASSLARGVPTEAFF,TGTGCCAGCAGCTTAGCCCGTGGGGTCCCCACTGAAGCTTTCTTT
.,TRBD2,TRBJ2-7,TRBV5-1,CASSSAGGSLYEQYF,TGCGCCAGCAGCAGCGCGGGGGGCAGCCTCTACGAGCAGTACTTC
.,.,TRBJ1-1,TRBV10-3,CAISESKGVLTVTEAFF,TGTGCCATCAGTGAGTCGAAGGGGGTCCTCACGGTCACTGAAGCTTTCTTT
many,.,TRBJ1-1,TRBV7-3,CASSLMRGMNTEAFF,TGTGCCAGCAGCTTAATGCGGGGGATGAACACTGAAGCTTTCTTT
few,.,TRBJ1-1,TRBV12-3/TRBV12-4,CASTSVRPALTEAFF,TGTGCCAGCACCTCGGTCCGGCCAGCCCTCACTGAAGCTTTCTTT
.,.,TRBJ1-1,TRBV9,CASSVHMGWDTEAFF,TGTGCCAGCAGCGTACATATGGGCTGGGACACTGAAGCTTTCTTT
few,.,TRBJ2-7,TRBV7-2,CASSQHSSRTEQYF,TGCGCCAGCAGCCAGCACAGTTCACGGACCGAGCAGTACTTC
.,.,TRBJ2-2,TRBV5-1,CASRDSIGGGELFF,TGCGCCAGCCGGGATTCCATAGGAGGTGGGGAGCTGTTTTTT
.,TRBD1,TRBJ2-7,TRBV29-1,CSAPSDRGNSYEQYF,TGCAGTGCCCCTTCCGACAGGGGCAATTCCTACGAGCAGTACTTC
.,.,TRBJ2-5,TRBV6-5,CASSRSVKETQYF,TGTGCCAGCAGCCGGTCTGTCAAAGAGACCCAGTACTTC
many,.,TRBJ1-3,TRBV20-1,CSASMTVGNTIYF,TGCAGTGCTAGTATGACAGTTGGAAACACCATATATTTT
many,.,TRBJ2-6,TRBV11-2,CASSPQVSGANVLTF,TGTGCCAGCAGCCCCCAAGTCTCTGGGGCCAACGTCCTGACTTTC
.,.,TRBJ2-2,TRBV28,CASRRRSGPNTGELFF,TGTGCCAGCAGGCGCCGTTCGGGACCCAACACCGGGGAGCTGTTTTTT